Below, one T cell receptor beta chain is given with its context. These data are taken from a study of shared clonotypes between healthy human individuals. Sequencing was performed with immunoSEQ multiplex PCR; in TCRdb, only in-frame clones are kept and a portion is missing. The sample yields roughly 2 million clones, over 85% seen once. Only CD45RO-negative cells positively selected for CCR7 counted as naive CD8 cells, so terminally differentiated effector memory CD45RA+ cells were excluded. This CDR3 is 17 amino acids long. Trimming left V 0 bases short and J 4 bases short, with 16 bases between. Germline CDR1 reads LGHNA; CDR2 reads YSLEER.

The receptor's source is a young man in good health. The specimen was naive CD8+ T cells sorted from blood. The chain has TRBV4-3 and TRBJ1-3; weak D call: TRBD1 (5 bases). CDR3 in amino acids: CASSQDIGEAKGNTIYF. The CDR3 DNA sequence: TGCGCCAGCAGCCAAGATATAGGGGAGGCGAAAGGAAACACCATATATTTT.